Listed here are 9 T cell receptor beta chains from one sample, sequenced in a study of T cell responses to AZD1222 COVID-19 vaccine (dated by TCRdb to about 2021). The time point label for this specimen denotes: baseline before first vaccination. Library preparation used the immunoSEQ multiplex PCR assay. In TCRdb, the immuneACCESS table is reduced to in-frame sequences with V and J assigned. These tables do not hold every clone; where another copy was compared, an unresolved V gene accounts for under half, and the others remain unexplained. A total of some 120,000 clones appear in this sample, roughly 87% of them only once. In total, the top ten clones hold 9.8% of the sample. The sample in question was peripheral blood, obtained on day 0 of AZD1222 vaccination. The receptors originated from an adult in good health.

This sequence joins TRBV9 and TRBJ2-1; D may correspond to TRBD1 or TRBD2 (5 bases each). Germline V lookup: CDR1 SGDLS, CDR2 YYNGEE. V was trimmed by 4 bases and J by 5 bases, leaving 10 bases between them. The CDR3 spans 13 residues. CDR3 region: CASSLGPNNEQFF. The CDR3 coding sequence is TGTGCCAGCAGCTTGGGACCCAACAATGAGCAGTTCTTC. The whole variable domain, remainder taken from reference TRBV9 and TRBJ2-1, is DSGVTQTPKHLITATGQRVTLRCSPRSGDLSVYWYQQSLDQGLQFLIQYYNGEERAKGNILERFSAQQFPDLHSELNLSSLELGDSALYFCASSLGPNNEQFFGPGTRLTVL.

V usage is TRBV28 and J usage is TRBJ1-5, with 10 bases fitting TRBD1. The CDR3 has 17 amino acids. CDR1 MDHEN and CDR2 SYDVKM come from the germline V gene. J lost 0 bases, V lost 2 bases, and 4 bases had no gene match. DNA of the CDR3: TGTGCCAGCAGTTTAGGGACAGGGGTTTTTAGCAATCAGCCCCAGCATTTT. Translated: CASSLGTGVFSNQPQHF.

This sequence joins TRBV11-3 and TRBJ1-3; D is undetermined. The CDR3 sequence is 18 residues long. Trimming pared 1 base from V and 3 bases from J, leaving 19 bases between. CDR1 and CDR2 from the germline V gene are SGHNT and YENEEA. The CDR3, as DNA: TGTGCCAGCAGCTTAGTTGCGTCCAATCGCCCGGATGGAAACACCATATATTTT. Its translation: CASSLVASNRPDGNTIYF.

The chain combines TRBV6-2 or TRBV6-3 with TRBJ1-6; D unclear. The CDR3 runs 12 residues. The germline CDR1 and CDR2 sequences are MNHEY and SVGEGT. V was trimmed by 6 bases and J by 10 bases, leaving 10 bases between them. The chain's CDR3 is CASSELDSPLHF. For the CDR3, the DNA is TGTGCCAGCAGCGAACTCGACTCACCCCTCCACTTT.

This chain links TRBV11-3 with TRBJ2-7, with TRBD1 matching 8 bases. The CDR3 is 13 residues long. V shed 1 base, J shed 7 bases, and the junction held 3 bases outside the gene matches. From germline, CDR1 is SGHNT and CDR2 YENEEA. The CDR3 is CASSLGTGYEQYF. As DNA, the CDR3 is TGTGCCAGCAGCTTAGGGACAGGGTATGAGCAGTACTTC. The whole variable domain, remainder taken from reference TRBV11-3 and TRBJ2-7, is EAGVVQSPRYKIIEKKQPVAFWCNPISGHNTLYWYLQNLGQGPELLIRYENEEAVDDSQLPKDRFSAERLKGVDSTLKIQPAELGDSAVYLCASSLGTGYEQYFGPGTRLTVT.

V usage is TRBV28 and J usage is TRBJ1-3, with no clear D. Trimming cost V 5 bases and J 0 bases, with 8 bases left between them. CDR3 length: 14 amino acids. Germline V gene sequence: CDR1 MDHEN, CDR2 SYDVKM. CDR3 residues: CASSPRFSGNTIYF. In DNA form, the CDR3 reads TGTGCCAGCAGTCCGAGGTTCTCTGGAAACACCATATATTTT. Drawing the rest from reference TRBV28 and TRBJ1-3, the complete variable domain is DVKVTQSSRYLVKRTGEKVFLECVQDMDHENMFWYRQDPGLGLRLIYFSYDVKMKEKGDIPEGYSVSREKKERFSLILESASTNQTSMYLCASSPRFSGNTIYFGEGSWLTVV.

V usage is TRBV21-1 and J usage is TRBJ2-7. TRBV21-1 is reported as a pseudogene. The CDR3 is made up of 11 amino acids. The CDR3 is CASSEAYEQYF. The DNA of the CDR3 is TGTGCCAGCAGCGAAGCCTACGAGCAGTACTTC.

This clone was seen just once. The chain links TRBV2 to TRBJ1-2, with TRBD1 identical over 10 bases. V shed 5 bases and J 0 bases; nucleotides not matched to a gene: 12. The V gene's germline CDR1 is SNHLY and CDR2 FYNNEI. This CDR3 spans 18 amino acids. Here the CDR3 DNA reads TGTGCCAGCAGTCCCACCGGGACAGGGGCCATTTCTAACTATGGCTACACCTTC. Translated: CASSPTGTGAISNYGYTF.

This clone was observed once. The rearrangement joins TRBV4-1 to TRBJ1-2; a weak D match, TRBD1 (6 bases). The CDR3 extends over 17 amino acids. Deletions cut 0 bases from V and 2 bases from J, with 16 bases between. Looked up from germline, CDR1 is MGHRA and CDR2 is YSYEKL. The DNA for the CDR3 is TGCGCCAGCAGCCAAGACCCAATCGGGGGGCTGAACTATGGCTACACCTTC. Protein product: CASSQDPIGGLNYGYTF.